These 5 T cell receptor beta chains were sequenced from one sample in a study of identical twins (dated by TCRdb to the mid-2010s). Library preparation was by 5' RACE. Sequencer: Illumina HiSeq 2000. TCRdb cleaned the public reads at Q25 with fastp, built clones with MiXCR and kept in-frame beta chains. All rows with the same CDR3 protein become a single entry with the most common DNA and genes. For this sample there are 500,000 to 550,000 distinct CDR3 sequences; more than 20% appear just once. Approximately 0.48% of the sample comes from the top ten. The sample also formed part of further work on yellow fever vaccine responses in identical twins.

The sample was CD4+ T cells sorted from blood. Receptor source: a woman aged 18 to 35 in good health.

To note about this clonotype: This likely comes from a read error, as the CDR3 has no conserved phenylalanine or tryptophan at its end. CDR3: CASSLQQMSSYNEQFL. The DNA for the CDR3 is TGCGCCAGCAGCTTGCAACAGATGAGCTCCTACAATGAGCAGTTCCTC. The V and J genes are TRBV5-1 and TRBJ2-1; D is ambiguous. The CDR3 is 16 amino acids. The V gene's germline CDR1 is SGHRS and CDR2 YFSETQ. The V end lost 1 base, the J end lost 0 bases, and 11 bases lay between the germline ends.

The J gene is TRBJ2-1, the V gene TRBV7-9; TRBD1 matches 7 bases. The trim removed 4 bases at V and 13 bases at J, leaving 4 bases unmatched. The CDR3 runs 11 residues. The germline gives CDR1 SEHNR, CDR2 FQNEAQ (reference sequence). CDR3 DNA sequence: TGTGCCAGCAGCTCGGGGACAGTTCAGTTCTTC. Translated, it gives CASSSGTVQFF.

The chain combines TRBV12-3 or TRBV12-4 with TRBJ2-3; 8 bases fit TRBD2. The length of the CDR3 is 14 residues. J gave up 1 base and V 5 bases, and 2 bases lay outside the gene matches. CDR3 residues: CASSVSGGTDTQYF. CDR3 DNA sequence: TGTGCCAGCAGTGTTAGCGGGGGCACAGATACGCAGTATTTT.

The chain employs TRBV2 and TRBJ1-2; a weak D match, TRBD1 (5 bases). CDR1 and CDR2 (germline): SNHLY, FYNNEI. The length of the CDR3 is 13 residues. The V gene lost 1 base and the J gene lost 13 bases, with 16 bases spanning the gap. CDR3 nucleotides: TGTGCCAGCAGTGAAGGGGGACTCTGGGGTGGCACCTTC. Protein sequence: CASSEGGLWGGTF.

The sample holds a few counts of this clonotype. This chain links TRBV29-1 with TRBJ2-7; D is unclear. The CDR3 has 12 residues. Trimming pared 5 bases from V and 4 bases from J, leaving 12 bases between. Per the germline V gene, CDR1 is SQVTM and CDR2 is ANQGSEA. The CDR3 region has the DNA TGCAGCGTTAGTTTGAGCCGGTACGAGCAGTACTTC. Translated, it gives CSVSLSRYEQYF.